This T cell receptor (beta chain) was documented in a study of blood T cells in healthy people across ages. Turning to this clonotype: Compared with germline, one end of the junction differs, possibly owing to a read error.

A second PCR of about 7 to 11 cycles used a sample-barcoded 5' primer and a J-beta primer mix. One entry per CDR3 protein results from TCRdb running MiXCR on the 5' RACE reads. The sample records more than 1.4 million distinct CDR3 sequences, 42% being singletons. The CDR3 loop spans 16 amino acids. The V gene's germline CDR1 is MGHRA and CDR2 YSYEKL. The sample was blood. This chain links TRBV4-1 with TRBJ2-1, with D possibly TRBD2 on 7 matching bases. The end of the DNA aligns better with TRBJ2-7, so the J call may be wrong. The receptor was derived from a woman between 18 and 29 years old in good health. The CDR3 bases are TGCGCCGGCAGCCAAGAAACGGGGGGCTCCTACAATGAGCAGTACTTC. Encoded protein: CAGSQETGGSYNEQYF.